These 22 T cell receptor beta chains share one sample of origin, sequenced in a study of TIL therapy for anti-PD-1-resistant metastatic lung cancer. This was the immunoSEQ v3 assay. Libraries were prepared by immunoSEQ multiplex PCR; TCRdb keeps only in-frame clonotypes and omits some of them. The table lists under 70,000 clones, around 86% of them singletons. Indicated time point: pre-treatment sample, taken before nivolumab and TIL therapy. The material was blood, obtained at baseline. These receptors were obtained from a person between 25 and 80 years old with non-small cell lung cancer.

This clone was counted only a few times. The chain joins TRBV5-4 to TRBJ1-1, with D maybe TRBD1 (5 bases). V lost 4 bases, J lost 1 base, and 11 bases lay in between. This CDR3 has 14 amino acids. The germline gives CDR1 SGHNT, CDR2 YYREEE (reference sequence). CDR3 in amino acids: CASSLARANTEAFF. For the CDR3, the DNA is TGTGCCAGCAGCCTCGCCAGGGCGAACACTGAAGCTTTCTTT.

This chain uses TRBV5-1 with TRBJ1-4, with D uncertain. V shed 2 bases and J shed 4 bases, with 9 bases lying between them. This CDR3 is built from 14 residues. Germline V lookup: CDR1 SGHRS, CDR2 YFSETQ. The DNA for the CDR3 is TGCGCCAGCAGCTTTAGTGGGAATAATGAAAAACTGTTTTTT. Translation gives CASSFSGNNEKLFF.

The chain joins TRBV27 to TRBJ2-1; maybe TRBD1 (6 bases). The CDR3 covers 17 residues. Germline V gene lookup returns CDR1 MNHEY and CDR2 SMNVEV (reference sequence). Trimming removed 3 bases from V and 4 bases from J, with 19 bases in between. This CDR3 reads CASSLAGDLINYNEQFF. CDR3 coding DNA: TGTGCCAGCAGTTTGGCAGGGGACCTCATTAATTACAATGAGCAGTTCTTC.

The J gene is TRBJ2-1, the V gene TRBV7-9; TRBD2 might be the D (5 bases). The CDR3 covers 15 residues. From germline, CDR1 is SEHNR and CDR2 FQNEAQ (reference sequence). V lost 4 bases and J 5 bases, leaving 15 bases between the germline ends. The CDR3 region is CASSSGNPPNNEQFF. CDR3 DNA sequence: TGTGCCAGCAGCTCCGGGAACCCCCCCAACAATGAGCAGTTCTTC.

V is TRBV28 and J is TRBJ2-5; D might be TRBD2 (6 bases). Germline CDR1 is MDHEN and CDR2 is SYDVKM. V was cut by 4 bases and J by 7 bases, with 16 bases left in between. The CDR3 is made up of 14 amino acids. This CDR3 reads CASSSSPQGGTQYF. The CDR3, as DNA: TGTGCCAGCAGTTCCTCACCGCAGGGAGGGACCCAGTACTTC.

This chain uses TRBV10-2 with TRBJ2-1; the D is unclear. The CDR3 runs to 12 residues. Germline lookup yields CDR1 WSHSY and CDR2 SAAADI. Deletions cut 2 bases from V and 4 bases from J, with 3 bases between. CDR3 nucleotides: TGCGCCAGCAGTGAGATTTACAATGAGCAGTTCTTC. It translates to CASSEIYNEQFF.

The chain has TRBV5-5 and TRBJ2-7; D is perhaps TRBD1 (6 bases). The V gene lost 5 bases and the J gene lost 2 bases, with 17 bases spanning the gap. Germline loops: CDR1 SGHKS, CDR2 YYEKEE (reference sequence). The CDR3 has 15 residues. CDR3 in amino acids: CASRKLQQGTYEQYF. CDR3 nucleotide sequence: TGTGCCAGCAGAAAATTGCAGCAGGGGACCTACGAGCAGTACTTC.

The chain combines TRBV24-1 with TRBJ1-4; TRBD1 matches at 7 bases. Germline CDR1 reads KGHDR; CDR2 reads SFDVKD. After removal of 4 bases from V and 4 bases from J, the junction contained 2 bases not matched to a gene. The length of the CDR3 is 14 residues. CDR3 amino acids: CATSETGSNEKLFF. CDR3 coding DNA: TGTGCCACCAGTGAGACAGGGAGTAATGAAAAACTGTTTTTT.

The gene calls are TRBV2 and TRBJ2-5; the D gene is possibly TRBD1 (6 bases). Germline CDR1 SNHLY, CDR2 FYNNEI. With 0 bases removed from V and 1 base from J, the gap between germline ends came to 9 bases. CDR3 size: 15 residues. The CDR3 DNA reads as TGTGCCAGCAGTGAAGCGGGGGCAGCCCAAGAGACCCAGTACTTC. Residues: CASSEAGAAQETQYF.

The chain employs TRBV7-9 and TRBJ1-2, with D unclear. The V end lost 7 bases, the J end lost 6 bases, and 15 bases lay between the germline ends. In germline, CDR1 is SEHNR, CDR2 FQNEAQ (reference sequence). The CDR3 runs to 13 residues. The CDR3 region has the DNA TGTGCCAGCAAATTTCCCCACTCGGATGGCTACACCTTC. Translation: CASKFPHSDGYTF.

The rearrangement links TRBV5-1 to TRBJ2-3; no clear D. CDR3 size: 17 residues. V gave up 0 bases and J gave up 3 bases, with 17 bases separating them. Germline assignment: CDR1 SGHRS and CDR2 YFSETQ. CDR3 sequence: CASSLGDPGPRTDTQYF. Written as DNA, the CDR3 is TGCGCCAGCAGCTTGGGCGATCCGGGCCCGAGGACAGATACGCAGTATTTT.

The chain is built from TRBV5-1 and TRBJ2-7; the D call may be TRBD1 or TRBD2 (5 bases each). Germline V gene lookup returns CDR1 SGHRS and CDR2 YFSETQ. CDR3 length: 14 amino acids. The ends were cut back, 0 bases at V and 4 bases at J, with 11 bases in the middle. CDR3 amino acids: CASSLEGSSYEQYF. The CDR3 nucleotides read TGCGCCAGCAGCTTGGAGGGGAGTAGTTACGAGCAGTACTTC.

The CDR3: CASSLLSEAFF. The CDR3 nucleotides read TGTGCCAGCAGCTTATTGTCTGAAGCTTTCTTT. The gene calls are TRBV11-2 and TRBJ1-1; D gene ambiguous. The CDR3 extends over 11 amino acids. The V end was cut by 2 bases, the J end by 6 bases, with 4 bases between. Germline lookup yields CDR1 SGHAT and CDR2 FQNNGV.

The rearrangement joins TRBV20-1 to TRBJ1-1; D is unclear. The CDR3 loop spans 11 amino acids. With 7 bases removed from V and 1 base from J, the gap between germline ends came to 7 bases. Per the germline V gene, CDR1 is DFQATT and CDR2 is SNEGSKA (reference sequence). As DNA, the CDR3 is TGCAGTGTGACGCGGAACACTGAAGCTTTCTTT. This gives the protein CSVTRNTEAFF.

This sequence joins TRBV19 and TRBJ2-7; 7 bases are shared with TRBD1. V gave up 3 bases and J gave up 2 bases; unmatched junction bases: 7. Germline CDR1 is LNHDA and CDR2 is SQIVND (reference sequence). The CDR3 contains 15 residues. This CDR3 reads CASSILTGAPYEQYF. For the CDR3, the DNA is TGTGCCAGTAGTATCTTAACAGGGGCCCCCTACGAGCAGTACTTC. Supplemented by reference TRBV19 and TRBJ2-7, the full variable domain reads DGGITQSPKYLFRKEGQNVTLSCEQNLNHDAMYWYRQDPGQGLRLIYYSQIVNDFQKGDIAEGYSVSREKKESFPLTVTSAQKNPTAFYLCASSILTGAPYEQYFGPGTRLTVT.

The table lists this clone with a count of one. This chain uses TRBV18 with TRBJ2-7; possible D gene TRBD1, 5 bases. CDR1 and CDR2 from the germline V gene are KGHSH and LQKENI. Trimming cost V 4 bases and J 0 bases, with 19 bases left between them. This CDR3 is 17 amino acids long. CDR3 coding DNA: TGTGCCAGCTCACGGCAACCCCCCGGACAAAGCTCCTACGAGCAGTACTTC. It encodes CASSRQPPGQSSYEQYF.

This chain links TRBV2 with TRBJ1-1; 8 nucleotides match TRBD1. V gave up 4 bases and J gave up 5 bases; unmatched junction bases: 6. Germline V gives CDR1 SNHLY, CDR2 FYNNEI. The CDR3 covers 14 residues. The CDR3 DNA reads TGTGCCAGCAGTGCGCAAAGGACAGGGACTGAAGCTTTCTTT. This encodes CASSAQRTGTEAFF.

The J gene is TRBJ2-2, the V gene TRBV25-1, with 7 bases that match TRBD2. This CDR3 spans 17 amino acids. The V and J ends lost 6 bases and 5 bases, in that order; junction bases with no gene match: 15. Germline loops: CDR1 MGHDK, CDR2 SYGVNS. CDR3 DNA sequence: TGTGCCAGCAGAGATGACGTGCCGGGAGGAAGGACCGGGGAGCTGTTTTTT. Translating it yields CASRDDVPGGRTGELFF.

The V gene is TRBV11-2, the J gene TRBJ2-2, with D hard to call. CDR3 length: 16 amino acids. The V gene's germline CDR1 is SGHAT and CDR2 FQNNGV. Between the trimmed V and J ends, which lost 3 bases and 0 bases, there was a span of 11 bases. CDR3 bases: TGTGCCAGCAGCTTCGGTTTCGTTACGAACACCGGGGAGCTGTTTTTT. Its protein is CASSFGFVTNTGELFF.

J is TRBJ2-3 and V is TRBV7-2, with 10 nucleotides matching TRBD1. V was pared by 4 bases and J by 4 bases, with 8 bases of the junction left unmatched. The CDR3 runs to 16 residues. Germline V gives CDR1 SGHTA, CDR2 FQGNSA. The CDR3 sequence is CASSYGTGVFPDTQYF. In DNA form, the CDR3 reads TGTGCCAGCAGCTATGGGACAGGGGTGTTCCCAGATACGCAGTATTTT.

The gene calls are TRBV7-9 and TRBJ2-5, with TRBD1 identical over 10 bases. The CDR3 has 12 residues. With V trimmed by 8 bases and J by 4 bases, 1 base remained unmatched. Germline values: CDR1 SEHNR, CDR2 FQNEAQ (reference sequence). The DNA for the CDR3 is TGTGCCAGCGGGACAGGGGTAGAGACCCAGTACTTC. Translation: CASGTGVETQYF.

CDR3 coding DNA: TGTGCCAGCAGTGAAGCTAAGTTTGCCGGAACTGAAGCTTTCTTT. It is translated as CASSEAKFAGTEAFF. V usage is TRBV6-1 and J usage is TRBJ1-1; unclear D gene. Trimming shortened V by 0 bases and J by 5 bases, and 13 bases separated the two germline ends. CDR1 is MNHNS, CDR2 SASEGT, per germline. The CDR3 extends over 15 amino acids.